Sequencing of this TCR beta chain was carried out in a study of shared clonotypes between healthy human individuals. Splitting of each subset's genomic DNA was done evenly across several immunoSEQ plates. TCRdb's copy holds only in-frame clones and misses some; the assay was immunoSEQ multiplex PCR. Of about 2 million clones listed, 85% to 95% were seen once; the top ten hold under 0.15%. This CDR3 region has 15 residues. CDR1 LGHNA and CDR2 YSLEER come from the germline V gene. V shed 0 bases and J shed 2 bases, with 10 bases lying between them. As to this clone: The sample carries other DNA sequences with the same CDR3.

This receptor was taken from a man between 18 and 29 years old in good health. The specimen sequenced was naive CD4+ T cells sorted from blood. Subset: CD45RA+ positively selected. This chain links TRBV4-3 with TRBJ2-5, with D unresolved. The CDR3 loop reads CASSQEGTAQETQYF. The DNA for the CDR3 is TGCGCCAGCAGCCAAGAGGGAACAGCTCAAGAGACCCAGTACTTC.